Following are 24 T cell receptor beta chains from one sample sequenced in a study of spatial heterogeneity in lung cancer. Time point noted: sample taken at primary tumor resection. Study-level results: Mutation counts in tumors were tracked by counts of expanded intratumoral alpha and beta TCRs.

In TCRdb, the 5' RACE reads were re-called with MiXCR into one record per CDR3 protein. The sample lists about 280 distinct CDR3 sequences; around two fifths were seen once. No antigen is known for these receptors. Sequences were derived from lung tumor tissue, sampled at surgery. All receptors come from a male donor with early-stage non-small cell lung cancer.

Relative to its sample, this clonotype is hyperexpanded. This chain links TRBV24-1 with TRBJ2-1; TRBD2 aligns across 12 bases. Trimming took 8 bases from V and 4 from J; bases not matched to a gene: 5. This CDR3 is built from 15 residues. Germline V gene lookup returns CDR1 KGHDR and CDR2 SFDVKD. In DNA form, the CDR3 reads TGTGCCACCATGGCTAGCGGGAGGGGATACAATGAGCAGTTCTTC. This translates into CATMASGRGYNEQFF.

The rearrangement uses TRBV18 and TRBJ2-2; D might be TRBD2 (5 bases). Trimming removed 4 bases at V and 0 bases at J, with 15 bases between. The CDR3 is made up of 17 amino acids. The germline V gene encodes CDR1 KGHSH and CDR2 LQKENI. The CDR3 here is CASSRAPPGTNTGELFF. CDR3 bases: TGTGCCAGCTCACGGGCACCTCCGGGGACGAACACCGGGGAGCTGTTTTTT.

The chain employs TRBV6-6 and TRBJ2-7, with 9 bases matching TRBD2. V was pared by 7 bases and J by 4 bases, with 8 bases of the junction left unmatched. The CDR3 is made up of 14 amino acids. CDR1 is MNHNY and CDR2 is SVGAGI in the germline V gene (reference sequence). In DNA form, the CDR3 reads TGTGCCAGCAAAAATATAGCGGGAGTGTACGAGCAGTACTTC. Amino acid sequence: CASKNIAGVYEQYF.

V and J are TRBV19 and TRBJ1-1; D is ambiguous. This CDR3 region has 14 residues. V lost 2 bases to trimming and J lost 3 bases, with 10 bases between them. From germline, CDR1 is LNHDA and CDR2 SQIVND (reference sequence). CDR3 amino acids: CASSITLRDTEAFF. The CDR3 region has the DNA TGTGCCAGTAGTATAACTCTCCGGGACACTGAAGCTTTCTTT.

The chain joins TRBV6-2 or TRBV6-3 to TRBJ2-7; 8 bases are a match to TRBD1. The CDR3 totals 13 residues. V shed 7 bases, J shed 6 bases, and the junction held 8 bases outside the gene matches. Germline values: CDR1 MNHEY, CDR2 SVGEGT. The DNA for the CDR3 is TGTGCCAGCATCTATCAGGGGGCCAGCGAGCAGTACTTC. Its protein is CASIYQGASEQYF.

The chain joins TRBV6-2 or TRBV6-3 to TRBJ2-3; D tentatively reads TRBD1 or TRBD2 (5 bases each). Trimming pared 0 bases from V and 2 bases from J, leaving 15 bases between. The germline CDR1 and CDR2 sequences are MNHEY and SVGEGT. The CDR3 length is 17 residues. The CDR3, as DNA: TGTGCCAGCAGTTACTCGACCTACAGGAGGCCCACAGATACGCAGTATTTT. Translated, it gives CASSYSTYRRPTDTQYF.

This clonotype turned up a few times. The chain combines TRBV2 with TRBJ2-5, with TRBD1 as a possible D gene (6 bases). Looked up from germline, CDR1 is SNHLY and CDR2 is FYNNEI. There are 13 residues in the CDR3. Trimming cost V 5 bases and J 5 bases, with 12 bases left between them. CDR3 nucleotide sequence: TGTGCCAGCAGTCTGCAGGGGTCCGAGACCCAGTACTTC. It is translated as CASSLQGSETQYF. Filled out from reference TRBV2 and TRBJ2-5, the complete variable domain reads EPEVTQTPSHQVTQMGQEVILRCVPISNHLYFYWYRQILGQKVEFLVSFYNNEISEKSEIFDDQFSVERPDGSNFTLKIRSTKLEDSAMYFCASSLQGSETQYFGPGTRLLVL.

The genes are TRBV20-1 and TRBJ2-7; no firm D call. Germline loops: CDR1 DFQATT, CDR2 SNEGSKA (reference sequence). V lost 4 bases and J 3 bases, leaving 19 bases between the germline ends. The CDR3 sequence is 15 residues long. The CDR3 spells CSATLFGRSDYEQYF. CDR3 nucleotide sequence: TGCAGTGCTACCCTATTTGGCCGGTCGGACTACGAGCAGTACTTC.

This clonotype is hyperexpanded. The chain is built from TRBV7-9 and TRBJ1-1, with D uncertain. This CDR3 contains 15 residues. Germline V gives CDR1 SEHNR, CDR2 FQNEAQ (reference sequence). V was pared by 0 bases and J by 0 bases, with 8 bases between. CDR3 in amino acids: CASSLARGVNTEAFF. The CDR3 bases are TGTGCCAGCAGCTTAGCGCGGGGTGTGAACACTGAAGCTTTCTTT.

J is TRBJ2-3 and V is TRBV5-6; 9 bases are a match to TRBD1. V lost 2 bases, J lost 1 base, and 2 bases stayed unmatched. The CDR3 extends over 15 amino acids. Germline V gives CDR1 SGHDT, CDR2 YYEEEE. CDR3 region: CASSFRTGGTDTQYF. The CDR3 DNA reads TGTGCCAGCAGCTTTCGGACAGGGGGCACAGATACGCAGTATTTT. The full variable domain, with the rest looked up from reference TRBV5-6 and TRBJ2-3, is DAGVTQSPTHLIKTRGQQVTLRCSPKSGHDTVSWYQQALGQGPQFIFQYYEEEERQRGNFPDRFSGHQFPNYSSELNVNALLLGDSALYLCASSFRTGGTDTQYFGPGTRLTVL.

This clonotype was observed a handful of times. The chain carries TRBV5-1 and TRBJ1-1, with 10 bases that match TRBD1. Looked up from germline, CDR1 is SGHRS and CDR2 is YFSETQ. V shed 3 bases, J shed 4 bases, and the junction held 12 bases outside the gene matches. The CDR3 has 17 amino acids. In DNA, the CDR3 is TGCGCCAGCAGCTCCACCGGGACAGGGGTGAAGGGCACTGAAGCTTTCTTT. The encoded protein is CASSSTGTGVKGTEAFF.

This sequence joins TRBV4-2 and TRBJ2-1; 12 bases match TRBD2. This CDR3 is 17 amino acids long. Germline CDR1 is LGHNA and CDR2 is YNFKEQ. J lost 3 bases, V lost 3 bases, and 6 bases had no gene match. The CDR3 loop is CASSQELAGGGYNEQFF. The CDR3 DNA follows: TGTGCCAGCAGCCAGGAACTAGCGGGGGGAGGCTACAATGAGCAGTTCTTC.

This clonotype is labeled as large (0.1 to 1%). The J gene is TRBJ2-1, the V gene TRBV6-2 or TRBV6-3; possibly TRBD1 for D (6 bases). Germline CDR1 and CDR2: MNHEY and SVGEGT. The CDR3 contains 15 residues. V was cut by 6 bases and J by 4 bases, with 16 bases left in between. CDR3 nucleotides: TGTGCCAGCAGATTCGGTCAGGGGATATACAATGAGCAGTTCTTC. Residues: CASRFGQGIYNEQFF.

By proportion, this clonotype is large. The rearrangement links TRBV20-1 to TRBJ2-7; 11 bases are a match to TRBD2. The germline gives CDR1 DFQATT, CDR2 SNEGSKA (reference sequence). The CDR3 runs to 15 residues. Trimming cost V 3 bases and J 0 bases; bases outside gene matches: 4. The CDR3 sequence is CSASPLAGVSYEQYF. In DNA, the CDR3 is TGCAGTGCTAGCCCACTAGCGGGAGTCTCCTACGAGCAGTACTTC.

In its sample, this clonotype is hyperexpanded. The chain couples TRBV7-6 to TRBJ1-6; D is uncertain. The CDR3 length is 14 residues. The germline CDR1 and CDR2 sequences are SGHVS and FNYEAQ. V shed 1 base and J shed 10 bases, with 11 bases lying between them. This CDR3 reads CASSLEGLRSPLHF. CDR3 in DNA: TGTGCCAGCAGCTTAGAGGGTTTGAGGTCACCCCTCCACTTT.

The V and J genes are TRBV7-9 and TRBJ1-1, with D perhaps TRBD1 (5 bases). The V end lost 4 bases, the J end lost 1 base, and 10 bases lay between the germline ends. Per the germline V gene, CDR1 is SEHNR and CDR2 is FQNEAQ (reference sequence). This CDR3 is 14 amino acids long. As DNA, the CDR3 is TGTGCCAGCAGCTCAGGGTTCGCGAACACTGAAGCTTTCTTT. It is translated as CASSSGFANTEAFF.

The table lists this clonotype with a few counts. This rearrangement joins TRBV28 to TRBJ2-2; 7 nucleotides align to TRBD2. J gave up 2 bases and V 6 bases, and 6 bases lay outside the gene matches. The CDR3 consists of 15 residues. Germline assignment: CDR1 MDHEN and CDR2 SYDVKM. The chain's CDR3 is CASSRPSGNTGELFF. The CDR3 coding sequence is TGTGCCAGCAGCAGGCCTAGCGGAAACACCGGGGAGCTGTTTTTT.

The V call is TRBV27, the J call TRBJ1-1; D is unclear. CDR3 length: 16 amino acids. The V and J ends lost 5 bases and 2 bases respectively, with 18 bases between them. Germline-derived CDR1 and CDR2 are MNHEY and SMNVEV (reference sequence). The CDR3: CASSPQALLLNTEAFF. CDR3 DNA: TGTGCCAGCAGTCCGCAGGCTTTATTGTTAAACACTGAAGCTTTCTTT.

The chain uses TRBV6-2 or TRBV6-3 and TRBJ2-3; no firm D call. V gave up 6 bases and J gave up 3 bases, with 13 bases separating them. In germline, CDR1 is MNHEY, CDR2 SVGEGT. The CDR3 totals 14 residues. The CDR3 spells CASSGPWGTDTQYF. The CDR3 DNA follows: TGTGCCAGCAGCGGGCCGTGGGGAACAGATACGCAGTATTTT.

The V call is TRBV6-5, the J call TRBJ2-2; D possibly corresponds to TRBD2 (5 bases). The CDR3 extends over 13 amino acids. With 2 bases removed from V and 6 bases from J, the gap between germline ends came to 7 bases. Germline V gene sequence: CDR1 MNHEY, CDR2 SVGAGI. The CDR3 region is CASSYTRSGELFF. CDR3 DNA: TGTGCCAGCAGTTACACTAGATCCGGGGAGCTGTTTTTT.

As regards this clonotype: Germline is not matched at one junction end, which may reflect a read error. The chain links TRBV7-9 to TRBJ2-1, with D perhaps matching TRBD2 (6 bases). The CDR3 totals 15 residues. Germline V gene sequence: CDR1 SEHNR, CDR2 FQNEAQ (reference sequence). The CDR3 sequence: CASILHSGVSNEQFF. As DNA, the CDR3 is TGTGCCAGCATCTTACATTCGGGGGTTTCCAATGAGCAGTTCTTC.

Sample share makes this clonotype hyperexpanded. V and J are TRBV5-1 and TRBJ2-5; the D gene is possibly TRBD1 (5 bases). Germline assignment: CDR1 SGHRS and CDR2 YFSETQ. The germline V and J ends were trimmed by 0 bases and 4 bases, with 13 bases remaining between them. The CDR3 is 15 residues long. The CDR3 here is CASSLEGREGETQYF. The CDR3 nucleotides read TGCGCCAGCAGCTTGGAAGGCAGGGAAGGAGAGACCCAGTACTTC. Full variable domain (outside the CDR3, taken from reference TRBV5-1 and TRBJ2-5): KAGVTQTPRYLIKTRGQQVTLSCSPISGHRSVSWYQQTPGQGLQFLFEYFSETQRNKGNFPGRFSGRQFSNSRSEMNVSTLELGDSALYLCASSLEGREGETQYFGPGTRLLVL.

By sample share, this clonotype is hyperexpanded (1% or more). This chain connects TRBV14 to TRBJ2-5; D is undetermined. Per germline, CDR1 SGHDN and CDR2 FVKESK. CDR3 length: 12 amino acids. V dropped 0 bases and J dropped 6 bases, with 5 bases sitting between them. CDR3 sequence: CASSQDRKTQYF. The CDR3 bases are TGTGCCAGCAGCCAAGATCGGAAGACCCAGTACTTC. The full variable domain, with the rest looked up from reference TRBV14 and TRBJ2-5, is EAGVTQFPSHSVIEKGQTVTLRCDPISGHDNLYWYRRVMGKEIKFLLHFVKESKQDESGMPNNRFLAERTGGTYSTLKVQPAELEDSGVYFCASSQDRKTQYFGPGTRLLVL.

The chain employs TRBV20-1 and TRBJ2-7, with 7 bases matching TRBD2. The CDR3 covers 14 residues. Trimming took 5 bases from V and 2 from J; bases not matched to a gene: 9. The germline V gene encodes CDR1 DFQATT and CDR2 SNEGSKA (reference sequence). The CDR3 nucleotides are TGCAGTGCTGGGGGTTGGGAGGGCCCCTACGAGCAGTACTTC. This gives the protein CSAGGWEGPYEQYF.